The T cell receptor beta chain under discussion was sequenced for a study of a mutant IDH1 vaccine in newly diagnosed glioma. At the level of the study: Patients began vaccination 4-6 weeks after radiotherapy alone, or with temozolomide cycles. Visit V13 took place at week 47, and visit V12 happened at week 35.

The assay was immunoSEQ multiplex PCR, and TCRdb's table has in-frame clones only and misses some. Altogether some 61,000 clones are present, approximately 88% being singletons, with the ten largest covering approximately 12%. The V and J ends lost 2 bases and 3 bases respectively, with 5 bases between them. CDR1 is GTSNPN, CDR2 SVGIG, per germline (reference sequence). There are 12 residues in the CDR3. Time point meaning: week 35, safety follow-up. Vaccinated patients received 300 ug of mutant IDH1 20-mer peptide per dose, with topical imiquimod. Eight vaccine doses were administered to patients at weeks 1, 3, 5, 7, 11, 15, 19 and 23. The donors' diagnosis was new WHO grade 3 or 4 astrocytoma that was IDH1-mutant and ATRX-lost. Points on this clone: The antigen is undetermined.

V gene TRBV30 combines with J gene TRBJ1-3; D not certain. The receptor was derived from a man younger than 35 with glioma. The specimen comprised PBMCs, sampled from a glioma patient whose treatment included an IDH1 peptide vaccine. DNA of the CDR3: TGTGCCTGGAGTCAGGTTGGAAACACCATATATTTT. This translates into CAWSQVGNTIYF.